The 13 T cell receptor beta chains presented below share a single source sample, sequenced in a study of T cell responses to AZD1222 COVID-19 vaccine. Some clones are missing from TCRdb's copy, which holds only in-frame ones; the method was immunoSEQ multiplex PCR. In the table there are approximately 130,000 clones, more than 85% of which are singletons. The specimen was peripheral blood, collected 28 days after the second AZD1222 dose. These receptors originate from an adult who received the AZD1222 COVID-19 vaccine.

The chain has TRBV10-3 and TRBJ2-1; 15 bases fit TRBD2. Germline loops: CDR1 ENHRY, CDR2 SYGVKD. Unmatched junction bases numbered 2, after V lost 10 bases and J lost 7 bases. This CDR3 contains 13 residues. The CDR3 region is CATGTSGGNEQFF. Here the CDR3 DNA reads TGTGCCACCGGGACTAGCGGGGGGAATGAGCAGTTCTTC.

J is TRBJ2-4 and V is TRBV11-3, with D perhaps matching TRBD1 (5 bases). Trimming took off 1 base at V and 4 bases at J, with 14 bases between the two ends. This CDR3 has 16 residues. Per the germline V gene, CDR1 is SGHNT and CDR2 is YENEEA. CDR3 sequence reads: CASSLASAGIKNIQYF. The CDR3 DNA follows: TGTGCCAGCAGCTTAGCCTCAGCAGGGATTAAAAACATTCAGTACTTC.

V usage is TRBV18 and J usage is TRBJ2-5; 8 positions match TRBD2. V shed 6 bases and J 5 bases; nucleotides not matched to a gene: 11. CDR1 and CDR2 (germline): KGHSH, LQKENI. CDR3 length: 15 residues. The CDR3 loop reads CASSPQRGLGETQYF. DNA for the CDR3: TGTGCCAGCTCTCCCCAGCGGGGGCTAGGGGAGACCCAGTACTTC.

This rearrangement joins TRBV9 to TRBJ1-1; TRBD1 agrees at 8 bases. After removal of 3 bases from V and 1 base from J, the junction contained 8 bases not matched to a gene. Per the germline V gene, CDR1 is SGDLS and CDR2 is YYNGEE. There are 16 residues in the CDR3. The CDR3, as DNA: TGTGCCAGCAGCGCCGATCCTGGACAGGGGAACACTGAAGCTTTCTTT. Translated: CASSADPGQGNTEAFF.

V and J are TRBV3-1 (or the pseudogene TRBV3-2) and TRBJ2-7; D perhaps matches TRBD2 (6 bases). This CDR3 is built from 15 residues. CDR1 and CDR2 (germline): LGHDT, YNNKEL (reference sequence). Between the trimmed V and J ends, which lost 4 bases and 5 bases, there was a span of 18 bases. CDR3 DNA: TGTGCCAGCAGCCCCCTAGGAGGGCTGGGGCACGAGCAGTACTTC. Encoded protein: CASSPLGGLGHEQYF.

The V gene is TRBV30, the J gene TRBJ2-3; 9 bases map to TRBD1. CDR3 length equals 14 residues. The germline gives CDR1 GTSNPN, CDR2 SVGIG (reference sequence). V trimming: 5 bases; J trimming: 9 bases; junction bases outside the gene matches: 12. The CDR3 DNA reads as TGTGCCTGGGGTCGGACAGGGGCCGGGGGGACGCAGTATTTT. It translates to CAWGRTGAGGTQYF.

The CDR3, as DNA: TGCGCCAGCAGCCAAGGCCGGACCTACGAGCAGTACTTC. Amino acid sequence: CASSQGRTYEQYF. The genes are TRBV4-1 and TRBJ2-7; no reliable D call. The V end was cut by 1 base, the J end by 2 bases, with 6 bases between. From germline, CDR1 is MGHRA and CDR2 YSYEKL. The CDR3 sequence is 13 residues long.

This clone was counted a single time. The chain carries TRBV5-4 and TRBJ1-5; weak D call: TRBD1 (6 bases). CDR3 size: 15 residues. Per the germline V gene, CDR1 is SGHNT and CDR2 is YYREEE (reference sequence). Between the trimmed V and J ends, which lost 4 bases and 7 bases, there was a span of 18 bases. The CDR3 DNA is TGTGCCAGCAGCGTTGGAGGCAGGGGAGACCAGCCCCAGCATTTT. Translation: CASSVGGRGDQPQHF.

The chain carries TRBV7-9 and TRBJ2-1, with 9 bases identical to TRBD1. J lost 5 bases, V lost 5 bases, and 7 bases had no gene match. CDR3 size: 15 residues. CDR1 is SEHNR, CDR2 FQNEAQ, per germline (reference sequence). The CDR3 DNA reads TGTGCCAGCAGCGCTCGACAGGGGGTAAACAATGAGCAGTTCTTC. Encoded protein: CASSARQGVNNEQFF.

The V call is TRBV6-5, the J call TRBJ2-7; 7 positions match TRBD1. V trimming: 6 bases; J trimming: 4 bases; junction bases outside the gene matches: 9. The CDR3 spans 14 residues. Germline lookup yields CDR1 MNHEY and CDR2 SVGAGI. CDR3 nucleotide sequence: TGTGCCAGCAGCCCCCCGGGACAGCGATACGAGCAGTACTTC. It is translated as CASSPPGQRYEQYF.

The chain links TRBV7-9 to TRBJ2-7; TRBD1 matches 8 bases. The germline gives CDR1 SEHNR, CDR2 FQNEAQ (reference sequence). CDR3 size: 13 residues. V lost 4 bases, J lost 5 bases, and 4 bases stayed unmatched. The CDR3 loop reads CASSSGQEDEQYF. CDR3 nucleotide sequence: TGTGCCAGCAGCTCGGGACAGGAGGACGAGCAGTACTTC.

The rearrangement uses TRBV7-9 and TRBJ1-2; D is unresolved. Trimming removed 0 bases from V and 5 bases from J, with 10 bases in between. This CDR3 contains 14 residues. Germline V gene sequence: CDR1 SEHNR, CDR2 FQNEAQ (reference sequence). CDR3 in amino acids: CASSLAKTGYGYTF. CDR3 coding DNA: TGTGCCAGCAGCTTAGCGAAAACTGGGTATGGCTACACCTTC. The full variable domain, with the rest looked up from reference TRBV7-9 and TRBJ1-2, is DTGVSQNPRHKITKRGQNVTFRCDPISEHNRLYWYRQTLGQGPEFLTYFQNEAQLEKSRLLSDRFSAERPKGSFSTLEIQRTEQGDSAMYLCASSLAKTGYGYTFGSGTRLTVV.

The gene calls are TRBV6-6 and TRBJ1-6; D possibly corresponds to TRBD1 (5 bases). Trimming took 6 bases from V and 8 from J, leaving 20 bases between them. The CDR3 length is 16 residues. Germline loops: CDR1 MNHNY, CDR2 SVGAGI (reference sequence). The CDR3 spells CASSSSGLPRDSPLHF. The CDR3 DNA sequence: TGTGCCAGCAGCTCCTCAGGGCTACCGAGGGATTCACCCCTCCACTTT.